This T cell receptor (beta chain) appears in the sequencing data of a study of cytomegalovirus exposure and HLA in healthy donors (TCRdb year 2017). For the study in its entirety: An earlier analysis of approximately 640 of the donors reported approximately 290 Gb of sequence data and approximately 110 million unique TCR beta sequences from roughly 180 million T cells. Typing coverage varied by locus: 629-630 donors for A, B, C, DRB1 and DQB1; 522 for DQA1; nearly 610 for DPA1; 400 to 480 for DPB1. A later analysis re-analyzed previously published TCR beta repertoires from 666 donors and added high-resolution HLA genotyping to study TCR occurrence patterns. Across some 400 genotyped donors of the cohort, an average of roughly 250,000 unique TCR beta nucleotide sequences per donor were sequenced, and about a sixth of those sequences were non-productive. The study used immunosequencing to profile the T cell repertoires of more than 650 subjects and linked those repertoires to cytomegalovirus serostatus. Four to six DR-DQ haplotypes were handled as single units for association and clustering, since linkage in the cohort was strong. HLA typing covered class I and class II loci at four-digit resolution. To decide whether each TCR beta V gene segment behaved as functional or pseudogenic, an earlier analysis of 587 of the donors relied on high-throughput TCR beta sequencing. In the later analysis, no new phenotypic data were used to find candidate immune exposures; instead, reliance was placed on TCR beta sequences and their occurrence across donors. All discovery cohort repertoires had been generated on a single sequencing platform. Genome-wide SNP genotypes for about 65% of the roughly 670 donors were used in a later genetic analysis, which treated that subset as a discovery cohort. The aim of the study was to test whether cataloging public T cell receptors could identify signatures of past pathogen exposure. An early release covering roughly 640 HLA-typed donors comprised approximately 300 gigabases of sequencing data and tens of millions of unique TCR sequences. To predict cytomegalovirus infection status, the study brought together high-throughput TCR immunosequencing, statistical association of individual TCRs with disease status, and machine learning. Of the roughly 400 genotyped donors, around 81% fell in the genetic ancestry cluster associated with self-reported Caucasian donors. In addition to the first cohort of approximately 650 subjects, a separate validation cohort of approximately 130 different subjects was used. Donor age, sex, ethnicity and CMV serostatus were compiled together with the repertoire data.

The paper as a whole reports these results and caveats: Three of the identified cytomegalovirus-associated TCR beta chains were confirmed in vitro to be specific for cytomegalovirus antigens. A cluster of highly shared sequence variants was judged likely to be a technical artifact of the sequencing pipeline. HLA typing was unavailable for some donors at each locus, so association tests used only the typed subset. The study listed 150 to 200 TCR beta chains as associated with cytomegalovirus. Specific HLA alleles were associated with 15,000 to 20,000 TCR beta sequences at a false discovery rate of 0.05 in a later analysis. The earlier analysis of 450 to 700 of the donors excluded 15 to 20 rarely observed V segments, including chromosome 9 orphons, because counts were too low. The classifier was reported to diagnose cytomegalovirus status with high specificity and sensitivity in both the original cohort and the validation cohort. The authors suggested that the approach could potentially be extended to other disease states and immunological phenotypes. A later analysis reported that several top co-occurrence clusters appeared linked to parvovirus B19, influenza, CMV and Epstein-Barr virus. This cohort had only TCR beta chains sequenced, and the lack of alpha or paired-chain data limited which features could be detected. Strong co-occurrence of HLA alleles, especially DR and DQ, made assigning TCR associations to individual alleles difficult. A later analysis found that TCR association rates varied across HLA loci, with DRB1 alleles showing the most associated TCRs and HLA-C alleles the fewest. A later genetic analysis reported fewer N-insertions in productive TCRs among donors in an Asian-associated ancestry cluster than the approximately 670-donor mean. Linkage disequilibrium might explain the correlated functional status among segregating V segments, but an unknown experimental factor could not be ruled out. A further reported finding was that TCR beta sequences accurately predicted the HLA-A and HLA-B alleles for most subjects in the first cohort. Immune exposure information for the cohort was limited to CMV serostatus. In an earlier analysis of some 640 of the donors, most TCR beta V segments were observed in productive rearrangements about 90% or about 30% of the time, broadly matching IMGT annotations. Compared with equally common non-associated chains, HLA-associated TCR beta chains in a later analysis were more clonally expanded and had lower generation probabilities. While some public TCRs were present in many individuals, most TCR sequences turned up only very rarely across donors. Most CMV-associated TCR beta chains appeared to be HLA-restricted in a later analysis, and the HLA associations seemed to be driven largely by CMV exposure. In a later genetic analysis, a missense DCLRE1C variant was associated with V-gene and J-gene trimming of TCR beta chains, and the association was replicated in an independent cohort. Some IMGT-functional V segments, including TRBV6-2 and TRBV6-3, could not be told apart with the 87-base-pair reads, so those segments were excluded. Presence/absence analyses assumed roughly uniform sequencing depth across donors, an assumption that may not hold.

The cohort consisted of approximately 670 healthy bone marrow donors. At the time of sampling, every cohort member was nominally healthy, though immune exposures that went unrecorded were likely present. The donor was CMV seropositive and was included in the group of 250 to 300 seropositive cohort members. A peripheral blood sample was collected from each donor, and TCR beta sequencing was performed on peripheral blood mononuclear cells. Genomic DNA extraction from the blood cell samples was performed with the Qiagen DNeasy Blood Extraction Kit. The library was obtained by the immunoSEQ multiplex PCR assay. For the multiplex PCR, a mixture combining 60 forward primers for TCR Vbeta segments and 13 reverse primers for TCR Jbeta segments was used. The CDR3 region of rearranged TCR beta genes was amplified from genomic DNA by a multiplex PCR assay. The amplified TCR beta libraries were sequenced on the Illumina HiSeq System as 87-base-pair reads. The paper's data handling went like this. A later analysis counted 65 million to 90 million unique TCR beta chains across the 650 to 700 repertoires, and 10 million to 12 million of these chains were shared by at least two donors. To remove PCR and sequencing errors, raw reads were error-corrected and collapsed into unique sequences using a nearest-neighbor algorithm that merged closely related sequences. To assign V, D and J gene segments, CDR3 sequences were aligned to IMGT reference sequences. For a sequence to be retained, a match of at least six nucleotides to both a V gene segment and a J gene segment was required. Rearrangements were classified as productive when the CDR3 lacked stop codons and remained in frame with V and J, and all other rearrangements were classified as non-productive. Following IMGT convention, CDR3 was defined as the stretch from the second conserved V-encoded cysteine to the conserved J-encoded phenylalanine. In an earlier analysis of 550 to 650 of the donors, sequences lacking an unambiguous match to a single V gene segment were excluded. In an earlier analysis of several hundred of the donors, V segments were called functional above 56.7% productive rearrangements and were called segregating when the between-donor standard deviation exceeded 5%. A statistical classification framework was built for diagnosing cytomegalovirus status from the catalog of TCR beta chain sequences. In a later analysis, TCR nucleotide sequences were compared against IMGT/GENE-DB human TR gene sequences so that V and J genes could be assigned. The TCRdist pipeline was used in a later analysis to assign CDR3 sequences and most-parsimonious VDJ recombination scenarios. In a later analysis, every TCR beta chain was defined by the combination of its CDR3 amino acid sequence and its V-gene family, and reads without a unique V-gene family were dropped. To address suspected cross-contamination and a sequencing artifact, a later analysis removed a few hundred highly shared, low-generation-probability nucleotide sequences. For each public chain, a later analysis derived a clonal expansion index from normalized ranks of inferred template counts within each repertoire. Generation probabilities in a later analysis came from a VDJ recombination model fitted to out-of-frame rearrangements, and those results were checked against IGoR. In a later analysis, hypergeometric tests were used to score TCR-TCR, TCR-HLA and TCR-CMV co-occurrence, with a repertoire-size bias correction applied to TCR pairs. A later analysis estimated false discovery rates by permuting HLA or CMV assignments 20 times. In a later analysis, co-occurring TCRs were grouped with DBSCAN, and TCRdist sequence similarity was added when clustering was performed within HLA-allele-positive subsets. Co-occurrence clustering excluded repertoires with fewer than 30,000 or more than 120,000 public chains, plus five with anomalous nucleotide sharing. Drawn from immuneACCESS, this table holds only the in-frame rearrangements with V and J called that TCRdb kept. Clones are partly lost; checked studies trace under half to an unresolved V gene and leave the rest unexplained. V and J calls and clone size follow that table, whereas D and trimming were derived from the DNA. A total of roughly 150,000 clones appear in this sample, 70% to 90% of them only once. The leading ten clones occupy 2% to 3% of the sample.

This clone showed up just a few times. This clone's antigen is unknown. No quality values exist for individual bases; no much larger clone is one base distant. At the junction V is shortened by 2 bases and J by 6 bases, with 8 bases in between. The CDR3 measures 13 amino acids from cysteine to phenylalanine. The sequence is cut down to CDR3 DNA, 39 bases in frame from base 1. From the germline V gene, CDR1 is ENHRY and CDR2 is SYGVKD. The V gene is TRBV10-3 and the J gene is TRBJ1-3; the D segment cannot be called with confidence. The clonotype originates from a man aged 25-45 years in good health and CMV-seropositive. Sequencing input: PBMCs. The CDR3 reads as follows: CAISEPGQNTIYF. The nucleotide sequence reads as follows: TGTGCCATCAGTGAGCCGGGTCAAAACACCATATATTTT.